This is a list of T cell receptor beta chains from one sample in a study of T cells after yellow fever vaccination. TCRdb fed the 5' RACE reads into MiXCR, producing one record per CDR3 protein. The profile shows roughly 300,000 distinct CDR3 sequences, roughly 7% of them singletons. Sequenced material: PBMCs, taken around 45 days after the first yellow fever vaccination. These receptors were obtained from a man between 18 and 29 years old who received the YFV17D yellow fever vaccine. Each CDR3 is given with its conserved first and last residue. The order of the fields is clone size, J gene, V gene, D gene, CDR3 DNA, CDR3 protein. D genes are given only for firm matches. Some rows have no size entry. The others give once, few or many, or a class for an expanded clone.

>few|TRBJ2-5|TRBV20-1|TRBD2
TGCAGTGCCAAGAGGACTAGCGCGGGTTTTGGAGAGACCCAGTACTTC
CSAKRTSAGFGETQYF
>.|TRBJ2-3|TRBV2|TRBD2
TGTGCCTTCAGTTTAACGTGGGCTAGCGGGGGATACACAGATACGCAGTATTTT
CAFSLTWASGGYTDTQYF
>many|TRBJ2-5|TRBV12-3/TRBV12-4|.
TGTGCCAGCAGCCCCGCGGACAGCGAGACCCAGTACTTC
CASSPADSETQYF
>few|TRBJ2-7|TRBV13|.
TGTGCCAGCAGCCAGGACAGTGCTAGATACGAGCAGTACTTC
CASSQDSARYEQYF
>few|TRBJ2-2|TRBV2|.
TGTGCCAGCCGGGGCGAAATTATAGGGGAGCTGTTTTTT
CASRGEIIGELFF
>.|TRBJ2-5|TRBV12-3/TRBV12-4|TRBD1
TGTGCCAGCAGTTTTCGACAGGGTAGAAGGACCCAGTACTTC
CASSFRQGRRTQYF
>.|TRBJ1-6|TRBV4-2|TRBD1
TGTGCCAGCAGCCAAGTTAAGATACAGGGGCAAGATAATTCACCCCTCCACTTT
CASSQVKIQGQDNSPLHF
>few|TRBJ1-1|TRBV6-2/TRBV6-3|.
TGTGCCAGCAGACCTGGCGGGACATCGAACACTGAAGCTTTCTTT
CASRPGGTSNTEAFF
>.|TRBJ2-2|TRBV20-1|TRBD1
TGCAGTGCTAGAGATTCCGGGACAGGGATGGCCGGGGAGCTGTTTTTT
CSARDSGTGMAGELFF
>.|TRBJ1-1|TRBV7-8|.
TGTGCCAGCAGCTTAGCAATTTTAGGTCGCAGGGGCACTGAAGCTTTCTTT
CASSLAILGRRGTEAFF
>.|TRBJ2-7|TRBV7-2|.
TGTGCCAGCAGCTTTCGCGAGGGGACCTACGAGCAGTACTTC
CASSFREGTYEQYF
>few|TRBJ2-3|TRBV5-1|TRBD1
TGCGCCAGCAGCTTCACAGGGGGATCAGATACGCAGTATTTT
CASSFTGGSDTQYF
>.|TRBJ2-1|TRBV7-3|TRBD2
TGTGCCAGCAGCTTATCGGGAGCGGGGGTTTACAATGAGCAGTTCTTC
CASSLSGAGVYNEQFF
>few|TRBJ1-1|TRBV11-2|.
TGTGCCAGCAGCCTGGGGAACCTGAACACTGAAGCTTTCTTT
CASSLGNLNTEAFF
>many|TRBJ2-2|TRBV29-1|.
TGCAGCGCCAACCGCGGTGGCGGGGAGCTGTTTTTT
CSANRGGGELFF
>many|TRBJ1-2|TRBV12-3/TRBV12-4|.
TGTGCCAGCAGTTTGGCCGAGCCTAACTATGGCTACACCTTC
CASSLAEPNYGYTF
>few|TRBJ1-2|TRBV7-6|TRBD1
TGTGCCAGCAGCCCAGGGGACAGGGGGGTAGCTAACTATGGCTACACCTTC
CASSPGDRGVANYGYTF
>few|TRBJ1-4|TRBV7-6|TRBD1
TGTGCCAGCAGCGGCCGAGGGGGCCCCGAAAAACTGTTTTTT
CASSGRGGPEKLFF
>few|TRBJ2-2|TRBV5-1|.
TGCGCCAGCAGCTTGCCGGAGAAGGTCGCGGGGGAGCTGTTTTTT
CASSLPEKVAGELFF
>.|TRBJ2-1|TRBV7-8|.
TGTGCCAGCAGCCCAACTGACAGGAGGGAGCAGTTCTTC
CASSPTDRREQFF
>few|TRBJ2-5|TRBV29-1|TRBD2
TGCAGCGTTGGTCGGGGGGTTACCCAGTACTTC
CSVGRGVTQYF
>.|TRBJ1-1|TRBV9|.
TGTGCCAGCAGCCCTCATTTGTCCGGGAAGAACACTGAAGCTTTCTTT
CASSPHLSGKNTEAFF
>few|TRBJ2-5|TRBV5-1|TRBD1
TGCGCCAGCAGCGAGGGACAGGCCGGCGAGACCCAGTACTTC
CASSEGQAGETQYF
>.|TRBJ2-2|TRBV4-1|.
TGCGCCAGCAGCCCTCCGGGACTCCCCACGACCGGGGAGCTGTTTTTT
CASSPPGLPTTGELFF
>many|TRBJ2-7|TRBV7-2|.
TGTGCCAGCAGCCCCGGGGGGCCACCCTACGAGCAGTACTTC
CASSPGGPPYEQYF
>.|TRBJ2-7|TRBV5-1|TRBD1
TGCGCCAGCAGCTTCGACCGGGACAGGGTAACCTACGAGCAGTACTTC
CASSFDRDRVTYEQYF
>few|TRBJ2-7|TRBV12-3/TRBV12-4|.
TGTGCCAGCAGTTTAAACCGTGGCGAGCAGTACTTC
CASSLNRGEQYF